This TCR beta chain is from a study of cytomegalovirus exposure and HLA in healthy donors. Study as a whole: The early release's HLA-typed donors yielded roughly 85 million unique TCRs.

On this clone: The antigen is not known.

Healthy people donating bone marrow made up the donors. This CDR3 is 13 amino acids long. The V gene lost 3 bases and the J gene lost 5 bases, with 10 bases spanning the gap. Germline V lookup: CDR1 KGHSH, CDR2 LQKENI. The PCR contained 60 Vbeta and 13 Jbeta primers. Generated by immunoSEQ multiplex PCR, the TCRdb table keeps only in-frame clones and is missing some. The sample has some 75,000 clones. Overall study results and limits: Most CMV-associated TCR beta chains were later found to appear HLA-restricted.

V and J are TRBV18 and TRBJ1-1; the D is unclear. This TCR was sampled from a boy between 10 and 17 years old in good health and CMV-seronegative. Sample: PBMCs. The CDR3 spells CASSPDWGTEAFF. The CDR3 coding sequence is TGTGCCAGCTCACCGGACTGGGGAACTGAAGCTTTCTTT. The whole variable domain, filled in from reference TRBV18 and TRBJ1-1, reads NAGVMQNPRHLVRRRGQEARLRCSPMKGHSHVYWYRQLPEEGLKFMVYLQKENIIDESGMPKERFSAEFPKEGPSILRIQQVVRGDSAAYFCASSPDWGTEAFFGQGTRLTVV.